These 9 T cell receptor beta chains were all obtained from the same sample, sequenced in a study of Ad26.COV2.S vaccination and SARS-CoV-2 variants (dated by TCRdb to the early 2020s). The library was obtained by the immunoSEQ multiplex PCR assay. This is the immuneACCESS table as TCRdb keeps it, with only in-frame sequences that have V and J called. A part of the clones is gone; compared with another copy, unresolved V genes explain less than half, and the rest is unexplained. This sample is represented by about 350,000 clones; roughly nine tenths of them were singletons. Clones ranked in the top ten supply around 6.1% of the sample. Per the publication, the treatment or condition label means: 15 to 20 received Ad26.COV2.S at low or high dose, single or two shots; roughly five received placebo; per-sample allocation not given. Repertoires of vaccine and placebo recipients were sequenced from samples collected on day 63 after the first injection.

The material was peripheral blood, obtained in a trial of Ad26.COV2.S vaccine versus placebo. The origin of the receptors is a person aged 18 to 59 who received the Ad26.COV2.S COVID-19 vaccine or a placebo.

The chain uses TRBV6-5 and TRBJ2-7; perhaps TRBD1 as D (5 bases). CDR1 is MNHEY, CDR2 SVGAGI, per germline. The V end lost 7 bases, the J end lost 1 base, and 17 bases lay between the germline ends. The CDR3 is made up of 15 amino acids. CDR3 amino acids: CASTSEQGRSYEQYF. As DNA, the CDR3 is TGTGCCAGCACCTCGGAGCAGGGTAGATCCTACGAGCAGTACTTC.

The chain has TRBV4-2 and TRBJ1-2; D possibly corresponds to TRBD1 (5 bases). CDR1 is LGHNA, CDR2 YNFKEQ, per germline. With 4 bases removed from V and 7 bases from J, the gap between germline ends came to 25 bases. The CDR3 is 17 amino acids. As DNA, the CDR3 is TGTGCCAGCAGCCCCGATGGGGGGGGGAGCCGCGTCGGTGGCTACACCTTC. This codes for CASSPDGGGSRVGGYTF.

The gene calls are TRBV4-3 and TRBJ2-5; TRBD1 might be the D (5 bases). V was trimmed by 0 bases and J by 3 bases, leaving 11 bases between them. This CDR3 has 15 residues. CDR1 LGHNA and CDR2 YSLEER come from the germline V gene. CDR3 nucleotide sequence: TGCGCCAGCAGCCAAGATACCAGGGATGAAGAGACCCAGTACTTC. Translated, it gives CASSQDTRDEETQYF.

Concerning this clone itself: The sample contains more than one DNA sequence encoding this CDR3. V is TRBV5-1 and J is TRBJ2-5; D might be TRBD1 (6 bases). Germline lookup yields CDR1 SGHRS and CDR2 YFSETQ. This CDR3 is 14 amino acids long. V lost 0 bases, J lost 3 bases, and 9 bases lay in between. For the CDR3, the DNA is TGCGCCAGCAGCTTGGTGTCAGGGGAAGAGACCCAGTACTTC. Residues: CASSLVSGEETQYF.

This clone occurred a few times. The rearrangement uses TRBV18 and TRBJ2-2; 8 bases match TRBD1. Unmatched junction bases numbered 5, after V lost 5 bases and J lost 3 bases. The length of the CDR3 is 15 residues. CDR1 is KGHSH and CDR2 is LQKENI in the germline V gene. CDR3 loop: CASSKQQGDTGELFF. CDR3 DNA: TGTGCCAGCTCAAAGCAACAGGGGGACACCGGGGAGCTGTTTTTT.

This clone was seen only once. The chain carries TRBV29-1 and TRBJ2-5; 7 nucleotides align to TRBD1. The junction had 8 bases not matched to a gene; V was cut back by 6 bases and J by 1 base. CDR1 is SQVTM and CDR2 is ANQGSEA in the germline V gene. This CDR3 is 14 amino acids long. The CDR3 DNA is TGCAGCGTAACAGGGGCGCCGGCCCAAGAGACCCAGTACTTC. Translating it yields CSVTGAPAQETQYF.

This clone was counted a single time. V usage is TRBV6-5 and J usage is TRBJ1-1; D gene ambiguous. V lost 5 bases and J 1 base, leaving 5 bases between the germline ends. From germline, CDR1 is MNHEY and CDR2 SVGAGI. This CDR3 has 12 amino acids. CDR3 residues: CASSRANTEAFF. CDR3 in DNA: TGTGCCAGCAGTCGGGCGAACACTGAAGCTTTCTTT.

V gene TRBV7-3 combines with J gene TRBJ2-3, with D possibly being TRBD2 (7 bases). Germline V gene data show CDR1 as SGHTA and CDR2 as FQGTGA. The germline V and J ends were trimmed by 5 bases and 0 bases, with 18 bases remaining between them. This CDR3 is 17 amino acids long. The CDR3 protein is CASSGTGGPPSTDTQYF. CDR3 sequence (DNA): TGTGCCAGCAGCGGGACGGGGGGCCCCCCTAGCACAGATACGCAGTATTTT.

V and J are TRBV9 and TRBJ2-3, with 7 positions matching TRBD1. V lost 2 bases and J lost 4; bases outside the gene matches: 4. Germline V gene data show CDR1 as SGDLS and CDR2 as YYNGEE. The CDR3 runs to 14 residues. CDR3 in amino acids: CASSVDRAADTQYF. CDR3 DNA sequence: TGTGCCAGCAGCGTTGACAGGGCCGCAGATACGCAGTATTTT.